The text below deals with one TCR beta chain. Its antigen is unknown. The CDR3 has 13 amino acids. Germline CDR1 is LNHNV and CDR2 is YYDKDF (reference sequence). V lost 5 bases and J lost 3; bases outside the gene matches: 2. The sample comes from a study of graft-versus-host responses after intestinal transplantation. The repertoire was sequenced with immunoSEQ multiplex PCR; TCRdb's copy has only in-frame clones and lacks some. Here the sample spans about 110,000 clones, around 95% being singletons. General study points: Early declines in HvG clones that occurred post-transplant were associated with peak circulating GvH clone levels.

This sequence joins TRBV15 and TRBJ2-7; 9 bases agree with TRBD1. This receptor was taken from a human donor who received an intestinal transplant. Material: unstimulated CD8+ T cells sorted from spleen or lymph node cells, obtained before intestinal transplant. The CDR3 DNA sequence: TGTGCCACCAGCCCGGACAGGGGCTACGAGCAGTACTTC. Translating gives CATSPDRGYEQYF.